This is a list of T cell receptor beta chains from one sample in a study of cytomegalovirus exposure and HLA in healthy donors. The repertoire was sequenced with immunoSEQ multiplex PCR; TCRdb's copy has only in-frame clones and lacks some. The table lists about 74,000 clones, over 85% of them singletons, with about 1.6% in the top ten. The sample consisted of PBMCs. The receptors were gathered from a man aged 18 to 30 in good health and CMV-seropositive. CDR3s include the opening cysteine and the closing phenylalanine or tryptophan. Each record gives: D gene, V gene, clone size, J gene, CDR3 DNA, CDR3 protein. A D gene is named only where the DNA matches it firmly. Some rows have no size entry. The others give once, few or many, or a class for an expanded clone.

.	TRBV6-6	.	TRBJ1-1	TGTGCCAGCACTCCGGGCACAGGGAGAACTGAAGCTTTCTTT	CASTPGTGRTEAFF
TRBD2	TRBV6-4	.	TRBJ2-3	TGTGCCAGCAGAAGGGCTAGCGGGAGTACTACAGATACGCAGTATTTT	CASRRASGSTTDTQYF
.	TRBV5-4	.	TRBJ1-1	TGTGCCAGCAGCCTATACTTTAACACTGAAGCTTTCTTT	CASSLYFNTEAFF
.	TRBV9	once	TRBJ1-1	TGTGCCAGCAGCGTAGAGGGAGGCACTGAAGCTTTCTTT	CASSVEGGTEAFF
.	TRBV6-1	.	TRBJ2-7	TGTGCCAGCAGTGACGTAAGCGGCGCCTACGAGCAGTACTTC	CASSDVSGAYEQYF
.	TRBV27	.	TRBJ2-6	TGTGCCAGCAGCTCTACTCCCTTAAACGTCCTGACTTTC	CASSSTPLNVLTF
.	TRBV5-1	.	TRBJ2-5	TGCGCCAGCAGCCAGTCCGGCCAGGGAGAGACCCAGTACTTC	CASSQSGQGETQYF
TRBD2	TRBV5-1	.	TRBJ2-7	TGCGCCAGCAGCGGTTGGGGACTAGCGGGAGGGGACGAGCAGTACTTC	CASSGWGLAGGDEQYF
.	TRBV10-3	.	TRBJ1-3	TGTGCCATCACCCGATCCCGGGGAGGGGGTGAAGGAAACACCATATATTTT	CAITRSRGGGEGNTIYF
TRBD1	TRBV7-8	.	TRBJ2-7	TGTGCCAGCAGCACTTCCGGGACAGCTGCCTACGAGCAGTACTTC	CASSTSGTAAYEQYF
.	TRBV7-7	.	TRBJ2-1	TGTGCTAGCAGCTTTCACGGGGGTCCCTACAATGAGCAGTTCTTC	CASSFHGGPYNEQFF
.	TRBV19	.	TRBJ1-1	TGTGCCAGTAATTATGGGGGGGGAGGCACTGAAGCTTTCTTT	CASNYGGGGTEAFF
TRBD1	TRBV5-1	.	TRBJ2-1	TGCGCCAGCAGCTTAGGACAGGAGGACTTTTACAATGAGCAGTTCTTC	CASSLGQEDFYNEQFF
.	TRBV9	.	TRBJ2-1	TGTGCCAGCAGCGTAGGAGGTAGCTTAAATGAGCAGTTCTTC	CASSVGGSLNEQFF
.	TRBV6-5	once	TRBJ1-2	TGTGCCAGCAGTCCCGACCCGGCGACCGGGTATGGCTACACCTTC	CASSPDPATGYGYTF
.	TRBV6-4	.	TRBJ2-1	TGTGCCAGCAGTGCAACCGACGCGGGATACAATGAGCAGTTCTTC	CASSATDAGYNEQFF
.	TRBV6-5	.	TRBJ1-4	TGTGCCAGCAGTTACTACAGGGTTGGCGAAAAACTGTTTTTT	CASSYYRVGEKLFF
.	TRBV14	.	TRBJ2-7	TGTGCCAGCAGCCCTCTAGCGTCCGACTCTTACTACGAGCAGTACTTC	CASSPLASDSYYEQYF
TRBD2	TRBV11-3	.	TRBJ2-7	TGTGCCAGCAGCACGACTAGCGCCTACGAGCAGTACTTC	CASSTTSAYEQYF
TRBD2	TRBV11-2	.	TRBJ2-3	TGTGCCAGCAGCTTAGAGGTGGCTAGCGGGACCGCAGATACGCAGTATTTT	CASSLEVASGTADTQYF
.	TRBV7-9	.	TRBJ2-7	TGTGCCAGCAGCTTATCTGAGGCACCGCTTACCGGGGAGCAGTACTTC	CASSLSEAPLTGEQYF
.	TRBV6-5	few	TRBJ2-5	TGTGCCAGCAGTTACTCAGGACGTTCGGGGAAGACCCAGTACTTC	CASSYSGRSGKTQYF
TRBD1	TRBV5-1	.	TRBJ2-1	TGCGCCAGCAGCGGGGACAGCTCCTACAATGAGCAGTTCTTC	CASSGDSSYNEQFF
TRBD1	TRBV6-1	.	TRBJ2-2	TGTGCCAGCAGTCCCCGGGACAGGGGGACCGGGGAGCTGTTTTTT	CASSPRDRGTGELFF
.	TRBV5-1	.	TRBJ1-1	TGCGCCAGCAGTACGACAAGAAACACTGAAGCTTTCTTT	CASSTTRNTEAFF
.	TRBV29-1	.	TRBJ2-2	TGCAGCGTTGAAGAAAGGGGTGGGAAAAGCGGGGAGCTGTTTTTT	CSVEERGGKSGELFF